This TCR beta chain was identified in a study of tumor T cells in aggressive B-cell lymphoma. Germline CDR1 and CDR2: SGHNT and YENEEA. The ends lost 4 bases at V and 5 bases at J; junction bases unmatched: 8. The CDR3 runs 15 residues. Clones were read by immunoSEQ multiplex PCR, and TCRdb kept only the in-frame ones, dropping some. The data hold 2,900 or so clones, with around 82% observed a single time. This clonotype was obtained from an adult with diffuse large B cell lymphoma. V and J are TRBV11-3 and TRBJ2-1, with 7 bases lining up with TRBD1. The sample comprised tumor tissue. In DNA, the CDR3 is TGTGCCAGCAGCTCCCGGGACAGCAGAGACAATGAGCAGTTCTTC. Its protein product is CASSSRDSRDNEQFF.